What follows are 29 T cell receptor beta chains derived from one specimen sequenced in a study of cytomegalovirus exposure and HLA in healthy donors. The study ran its PCR with 60 Vbeta and 13 Jbeta primers. This table comes from immunoSEQ multiplex PCR, and its TCRdb copy is limited to in-frame clones, with some not included. The table shows 150,000 to 200,000 clones, with roughly four fifths occurring only once. The sequenced material came from PBMCs. The receptors shown here come from a woman aged 25-40 years in good health and CMV-seronegative.

The rearrangement joins TRBV2 to TRBJ2-1; 7 bases align to TRBD2. CDR1 and CDR2 from the germline V gene are SNHLY and FYNNEI. V lost 7 bases and J lost 9; bases outside the gene matches: 9. This CDR3 region has 13 residues. DNA of the CDR3: TGTGCCAGCAAAGCGGGAACAGGCTCTGAGCAGTTCTTC. It codes for CASKAGTGSEQFF.

The chain recombines TRBV27 with TRBJ1-4; weak D call: TRBD1 (6 bases). Germline-derived CDR1 and CDR2 are MNHEY and SMNVEV (reference sequence). This CDR3 is built from 16 residues. V was shortened by 7 bases and J by 0 bases, with 15 bases between the two germline ends. Written as DNA, the CDR3 is TGTGCCAGCACCTGGCGGGGGCCCACAACTAATGAAAAACTGTTTTTT. Encoded protein: CASTWRGPTTNEKLFF.

This clone was recorded only once. The rearrangement joins TRBV18 to TRBJ2-1, with 12 bases matching TRBD2. J lost 7 bases, V lost 2 bases, and 6 bases had no gene match. Germline CDR1 KGHSH, CDR2 LQKENI. The CDR3 spans 16 residues. CDR3 sequence (DNA): TGTGCCAGCTCACCAGCTAGCGGGGGGGCCGGGAATGAGCAGTTCTTC. It codes for CASSPASGGAGNEQFF.

The CDR3 DNA follows: TGTGCCAGCAGCGTAGATCCGTACCAAGAGACCCAGTACTTC. Protein sequence: CASSVDPYQETQYF. The chain combines TRBV9 with TRBJ2-5, with no clear D. The CDR3 is made up of 14 amino acids. The germline gives CDR1 SGDLS, CDR2 YYNGEE. Deletions cut 0 bases from V and 0 bases from J, with 6 bases between.

The genes are TRBV7-6 and TRBJ2-3; 7 bases map to TRBD1. In germline, CDR1 is SGHVS, CDR2 FNYEAQ. The ends lost 7 bases at V and 6 bases at J; junction bases unmatched: 7. This CDR3 comprises 13 residues. CDR3 protein: CASNPTGTDTQYF. CDR3 nucleotide sequence: TGTGCCAGCAACCCGACAGGGACCGATACGCAGTATTTT.

The rearrangement joins TRBV28 to TRBJ2-2; 10 bases match TRBD1. The ends lost 4 bases at V and 5 bases at J; junction bases unmatched: 4. CDR3 length: 15 amino acids. Germline lookup yields CDR1 MDHEN and CDR2 SYDVKM. CDR3 DNA: TGTGCCAGCAGTTCCTTGGGACAGGGGACCGGGGAGCTGTTTTTT. This translates into CASSSLGQGTGELFF.

Here the CDR3 DNA reads TGTGCCAGCAGTCGCGACAGGGATCAAGAGACCCAGTACTTC. Translated: CASSRDRDQETQYF. The chain uses TRBV9 and TRBJ2-5, with 7 bases identical to TRBD1. CDR1 and CDR2 (germline): SGDLS, YYNGEE. Unmatched junction bases numbered 6, after V lost 5 bases and J lost 2 bases. CDR3 length equals 14 residues.

This chain links TRBV5-6 with TRBJ1-3; 9 bases are a match to TRBD1. The CDR3 has 17 residues. Germline trimming cut 4 bases from V and 3 bases from J; bases unmatched to any gene: 11. Germline assignment: CDR1 SGHDT and CDR2 YYEEEE. The DNA of the CDR3 is TGTGCCAGCAGCCTAAGTCCGACAGGGGGTAGTGGAAACACCATATATTTT. Translating it yields CASSLSPTGGSGNTIYF.

The chain recombines TRBV27 with TRBJ2-7; 13 bases line up with TRBD2. The J segment lost 0 bases and the V segment lost 6 bases, leaving 14 bases of the junction unmatched. CDR1 is MNHEY, CDR2 SMNVEV, per germline (reference sequence). The CDR3 consists of 19 residues. For the CDR3, the DNA is TGTGCCAGCAGACACACTACCGGGACTAGCGGGGTGAGCTCCTACGAGCAGTACTTC. This translates into CASRHTTGTSGVSSYEQYF.

This chain connects TRBV29-1 to TRBJ1-1, with a tentative D call TRBD1 (6 bases). Germline CDR1 SQVTM, CDR2 ANQGSEA. CDR3 length: 13 residues. The V gene lost 6 bases and the J gene lost 2 bases, with 13 bases spanning the gap. As DNA, the CDR3 is TGCAGCGTCGACGGGACAACAAACACTGAAGCTTTCTTT. It encodes CSVDGTTNTEAFF.

The J gene is TRBJ2-7, the V gene TRBV15, with TRBD1 matching 7 bases. There are 19 residues in the CDR3. V gave up 3 bases and J gave up 5 bases; unmatched junction bases: 22. The germline CDR1 and CDR2 sequences are LNHNV and YYDKDF (reference sequence). The CDR3 sequence is CATSSKRLSRDSRADEQYF. The CDR3, as DNA: TGTGCCACCAGCAGTAAGAGGTTGAGCCGGGACAGCAGAGCGGACGAGCAGTACTTC.

The CDR3 sequence: CASSSSGGTNTGELFF. The CDR3 DNA reads as TGTGCCAGCAGCTCCTCCGGGGGGACTAACACCGGGGAGCTGTTTTTT. This sequence joins TRBV7-9 and TRBJ2-2; 7 positions agree with TRBD2. J was trimmed by 2 bases and V by 4 bases; bases with no gene match: 7. Germline V gives CDR1 SEHNR, CDR2 FQNEAQ (reference sequence). This CDR3 is built from 16 residues.

V gene TRBV5-1 combines with J gene TRBJ1-3; D may be TRBD1 (6 bases). V shed 6 bases and J shed 0 bases, with 16 bases lying between them. Germline values: CDR1 SGHRS, CDR2 YFSETQ. This CDR3 contains 16 residues. CDR3 protein: CASTSTGQSSGNTIYF. DNA of the CDR3: TGCGCCAGCACATCCACAGGGCAAAGCTCTGGAAACACCATATATTTT.

This clone was found a few times. CDR3 sequence (DNA): TGTGCCAGCAGCCAAGACAGCGGAGGCTACACCTTC. This sequence encodes CASSQDSGGYTF. The V call is TRBV4-2, the J call TRBJ1-2; no firm D call. The germline CDR1 and CDR2 sequences are LGHNA and YNFKEQ. The length of the CDR3 is 12 residues. Trimming shortened V by 0 bases and J by 8 bases, and 7 bases separated the two germline ends.

The V call is TRBV27, the J call TRBJ1-1; 9 nucleotides align to TRBD1. V lost 5 bases to trimming and J lost 7 bases; unmatched junction nucleotides: 8. The CDR3 sequence is 14 residues long. Germline V CDR1 and CDR2: MNHEY, SMNVEV (reference sequence). The CDR3 nucleotides are TGTGCCAGCAGTCACAGGGGGCGGGAGATTGAAGCTTTCTTT. Translation: CASSHRGREIEAFF.

The rearrangement uses TRBV28 and TRBJ1-3; 10 bases agree with TRBD1. Germline V gene lookup returns CDR1 MDHEN and CDR2 SYDVKM. This CDR3 region has 15 residues. V shed 6 bases, J shed 2 bases, and the junction held 4 bases outside the gene matches. The CDR3 sequence is CASSPGQGTGNTIYF. The CDR3 DNA reads as TGTGCCAGCAGCCCGGGACAGGGGACTGGAAACACCATATATTTT.

The rearrangement uses TRBV9 and TRBJ2-3, with D maybe TRBD2 (6 bases). With 3 bases removed from V and 3 bases from J, the gap between germline ends came to 8 bases. The CDR3 runs to 13 residues. Germline CDR1 SGDLS, CDR2 YYNGEE. The CDR3 reads CASSALATDTQYF. CDR3 coding DNA: TGTGCCAGCAGCGCCCTAGCGACAGATACGCAGTATTTT.

V and J are TRBV19 and TRBJ1-5; maybe TRBD1 (5 bases). Germline V CDR1 and CDR2: LNHDA, SQIVND (reference sequence). The V gene lost 3 bases and the J gene lost 1 base, with 19 bases spanning the gap. There are 18 residues in the CDR3. The CDR3 sequence: CASSIARVSLGSNQPQHF. DNA of the CDR3: TGTGCCAGTAGTATTGCCAGGGTCTCCCTGGGGAGCAATCAGCCCCAGCATTTT. Full variable domain (remainder filled in from reference TRBV19 and TRBJ1-5): DGGITQSPKYLFRKEGQNVTLSCEQNLNHDAMYWYRQDPGQGLRLIYYSQIVNDFQKGDIAEGYSVSREKKESFPLTVTSAQKNPTAFYLCASSIARVSLGSNQPQHFGDGTRLSIL.

This CDR3 is CASSLAGGDSYEQYF. CDR3 in DNA: TGTGCCAGCAGCTTAGCCGGCGGAGATTCCTACGAGCAGTACTTC. V and J are TRBV7-2 and TRBJ2-5; D is uncertain. The J call could be wrong; TRBJ2-7 is a better fit for the DNA end. Germline CDR1 reads SGHTA; CDR2 reads FQGNSA. CDR3 length equals 15 residues.

The rearrangement joins TRBV28 to TRBJ2-3; D is unclear. The length of the CDR3 is 13 residues. The germline V gene has CDR1 MDHEN and CDR2 SYDVKM. Trimming shortened V by 4 bases and J by 6 bases, and 11 bases separated the two germline ends. The chain's CDR3 is CASSSPPEDTQYF. For the CDR3, the DNA is TGTGCCAGCAGTTCCCCCCCGGAGGATACGCAGTATTTT.

The V gene is TRBV28, the J gene TRBJ2-7; D perhaps matches TRBD2 (7 bases). Trimming removed 1 base at V and 7 bases at J, with 20 bases between. CDR1 and CDR2 (germline): MDHEN, SYDVKM. The length of the CDR3 is 16 residues. CDR3 DNA: TGTGCCAGCAGTTTATTTGGGGGGGACGGAACAGGGGAGCAGTACTTC. Protein: CASSLFGGDGTGEQYF.

The chain employs TRBV28 and TRBJ2-7; 7 nucleotides align to TRBD1. CDR3 length: 15 residues. Germline values: CDR1 MDHEN, CDR2 SYDVKM. V trimming: 7 bases; J trimming: 0 bases; junction bases outside the gene matches: 9. The CDR3, as DNA: TGTGCCAGCATTGGGACCGGGACAGACTCCTACGAGCAGTACTTC. This encodes CASIGTGTDSYEQYF.

The V and J genes are TRBV5-1 and TRBJ1-4; unclear D gene. The ends were cut back, 4 bases at V and 8 bases at J, with 12 bases in the middle. Germline V gene data show CDR1 as SGHRS and CDR2 as YFSETQ. The CDR3 length is 13 residues. CDR3 nucleotides: TGCGCCAGCAGCCGGCAGCCTAGGGAAAAACTGTTTTTT. It encodes CASSRQPREKLFF.

The chain uses TRBV27 and TRBJ2-4, with 7 positions matching TRBD1. J was trimmed by 6 bases and V by 6 bases; bases with no gene match: 20. Germline values: CDR1 MNHEY, CDR2 SMNVEV (reference sequence). CDR3 size: 18 residues. In nucleotides, the CDR3 is TGTGCCAGCAGCCCACATAAACCCGGGACAGTTTTTAGAAACATTCAGTACTTC. Its protein product is CASSPHKPGTVFRNIQYF.

The chain couples TRBV6-5 to TRBJ2-7, with unresolved D. This CDR3 is built from 13 residues. Looked up from germline, CDR1 is MNHEY and CDR2 is SVGAGI. Trimming removed 8 bases at V and 0 bases at J, with 11 bases between. As DNA, the CDR3 is TGTGCCAGCGTGCCCCCGGGCTCCTACGAGCAGTACTTC. Encoded protein: CASVPPGSYEQYF.

V is TRBV28 and J is TRBJ1-1, with D possibly TRBD1 on 5 matching bases. Germline loops: CDR1 MDHEN, CDR2 SYDVKM. The V end was cut by 4 bases, the J end by 1 base, with 10 bases between. The CDR3 is 14 amino acids. The DNA of the CDR3 is TGTGCCAGCAGTTCTTACAGGAGGAACACTGAAGCTTTCTTT. Translated: CASSSYRRNTEAFF.

The V and J genes are TRBV6-5 and TRBJ1-4; the D gene is possibly TRBD1 (6 bases). This CDR3 spans 14 amino acids. Germline V gene data show CDR1 as MNHEY and CDR2 as SVGAGI. Trimming shortened V by 11 bases and J by 4 bases, and 17 bases separated the two germline ends. Here the CDR3 reads CAGLQGFGNEKLFF. The DNA for the CDR3 is TGTGCCGGGTTACAGGGTTTCGGTAATGAAAAACTGTTTTTT.

Concerning this clone itself: The junction departs from the called germline gene at one end, perhaps through a read error. The chain carries TRBV7-9 and TRBJ1-1, with 7 bases fitting TRBD1. The germline CDR1 and CDR2 sequences are SEHNR and FQNEAQ (reference sequence). The CDR3 contains 14 residues. The CDR3 reads CSSSLNRGSGEAFF. In nucleotides, the CDR3 is TGTTCCAGCAGCTTAAACAGGGGAAGCGGTGAAGCTTTCTTT.

This clone was found once. The V and J genes are TRBV6-6 and TRBJ1-6; no reliable D call. V lost 8 bases to trimming and J lost 5 bases, with 13 bases between them. Germline CDR1 is MNHNY and CDR2 is SVGAGI (reference sequence). The length of the CDR3 is 14 residues. This CDR3 reads CASDRSYNNSPLHF. CDR3 sequence (DNA): TGTGCCAGCGATCGGTCCTATAATAATTCACCCCTCCACTTT.